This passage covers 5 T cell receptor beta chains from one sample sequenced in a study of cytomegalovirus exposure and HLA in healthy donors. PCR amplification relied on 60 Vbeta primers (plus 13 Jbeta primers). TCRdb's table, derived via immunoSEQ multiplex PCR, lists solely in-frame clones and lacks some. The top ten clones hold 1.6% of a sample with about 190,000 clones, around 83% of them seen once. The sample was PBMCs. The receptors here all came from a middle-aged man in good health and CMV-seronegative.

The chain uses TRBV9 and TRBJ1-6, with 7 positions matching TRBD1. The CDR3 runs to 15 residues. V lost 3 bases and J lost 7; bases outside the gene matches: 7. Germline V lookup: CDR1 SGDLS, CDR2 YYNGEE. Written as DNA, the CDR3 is TGTGCCAGCAGCGACACGACAGGGTCGAATTCACCCCTCCACTTT. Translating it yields CASSDTTGSNSPLHF.

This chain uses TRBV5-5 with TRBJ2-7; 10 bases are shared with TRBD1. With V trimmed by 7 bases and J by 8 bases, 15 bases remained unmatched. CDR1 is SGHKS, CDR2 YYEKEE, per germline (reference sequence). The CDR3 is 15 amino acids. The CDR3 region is CASDGRGTGVRQQYF. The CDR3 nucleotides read TGTGCCAGCGACGGGCGCGGGACAGGGGTCCGCCAGCAGTACTTC.

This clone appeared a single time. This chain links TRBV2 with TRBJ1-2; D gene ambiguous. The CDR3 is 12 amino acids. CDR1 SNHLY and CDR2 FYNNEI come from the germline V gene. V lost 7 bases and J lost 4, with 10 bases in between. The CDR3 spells CASKVGSYGYTF. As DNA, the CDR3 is TGTGCCAGCAAAGTAGGGAGCTATGGCTACACCTTC.

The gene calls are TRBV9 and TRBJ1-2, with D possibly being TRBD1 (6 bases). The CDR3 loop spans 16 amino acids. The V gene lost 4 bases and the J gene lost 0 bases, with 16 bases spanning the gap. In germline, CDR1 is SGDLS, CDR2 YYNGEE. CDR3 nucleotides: TGTGCCAGCAGCCTTTTCGACAGGCCCTCTAACTATGGCTACACCTTC. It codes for CASSLFDRPSNYGYTF.

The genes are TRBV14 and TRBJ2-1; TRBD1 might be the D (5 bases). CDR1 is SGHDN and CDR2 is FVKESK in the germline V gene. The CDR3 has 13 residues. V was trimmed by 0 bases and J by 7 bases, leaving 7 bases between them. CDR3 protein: CASSQEGPNEQFF. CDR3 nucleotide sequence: TGTGCCAGCAGCCAAGAGGGGCCGAATGAGCAGTTCTTC.